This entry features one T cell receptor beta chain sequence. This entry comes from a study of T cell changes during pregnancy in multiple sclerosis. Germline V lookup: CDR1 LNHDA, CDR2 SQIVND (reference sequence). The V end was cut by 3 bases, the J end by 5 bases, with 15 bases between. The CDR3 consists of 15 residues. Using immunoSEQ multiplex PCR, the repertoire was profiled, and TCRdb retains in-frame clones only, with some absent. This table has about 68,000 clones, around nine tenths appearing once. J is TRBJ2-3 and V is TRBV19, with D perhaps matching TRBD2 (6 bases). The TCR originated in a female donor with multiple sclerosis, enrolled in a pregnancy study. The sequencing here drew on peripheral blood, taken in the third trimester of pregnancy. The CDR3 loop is CASSIVGQGGDTQYF. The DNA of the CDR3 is TGTGCCAGTAGTATCGTCGGGCAGGGAGGAGATACGCAGTATTTT. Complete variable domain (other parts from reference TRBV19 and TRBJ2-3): DGGITQSPKYLFRKEGQNVTLSCEQNLNHDAMYWYRQDPGQGLRLIYYSQIVNDFQKGDIAEGYSVSREKKESFPLTVTSAQKNPTAFYLCASSIVGQGGDTQYFGPGTRLTVL.